This TCR beta chain derives from a study of regulatory T cells in long-lasting Graves disease. The study's findings and limits: Persistent disease preferred TRBV28, TRBJ1-2 and TRBJ2-5; new disease, TRBV20-1 and TRBJ2-1.

According to the study, TCR beta libraries were built with iRepertoire HTBI primers and CDR3-region Arm-PCR. TCRdb re-called the multiplex PCR reads through MiXCR, storing one row per CDR3 protein. The sample holds a few hundred thousand distinct CDR3 sequences; roughly 20% are singletons and the top ten take approximately 10%. Time point: newly diagnosed GD, antithyroid drugs for less than 3 months. The TCR library was made from RNA extracted from PBMCs. This clonotype was observed at least ten times. The antigen is undetermined. The V segment lost 6 bases and the J segment 1 base; nucleotides outside the gene matches: 8. This CDR3 is built from 16 residues. CDR1 and CDR2 (germline): MNHEY, SMNVEV (reference sequence). This sample also appeared in a second study, on T cells in Graves' hyperthyroidism and ophthalmopathy. That paper adds: Exclusion criteria comprised uncontrolled infection, other autoimmune disease, pregnancy or lactation.

The sample was peripheral blood mononuclear cells (PBMCs), taken at new diagnosis, from a patient treated with antithyroid drugs. V usage is TRBV27 and J usage is TRBJ2-3; 9 bases line up with TRBD2. This clonotype originated in a woman between 25 and 40 years old with Graves disease. CDR3 sequence: CASREIAGVGTDTQYF. The CDR3 bases are TGTGCCAGCAGGGAGATAGCGGGAGTGGGCACAGATACGCAGTATTTT.